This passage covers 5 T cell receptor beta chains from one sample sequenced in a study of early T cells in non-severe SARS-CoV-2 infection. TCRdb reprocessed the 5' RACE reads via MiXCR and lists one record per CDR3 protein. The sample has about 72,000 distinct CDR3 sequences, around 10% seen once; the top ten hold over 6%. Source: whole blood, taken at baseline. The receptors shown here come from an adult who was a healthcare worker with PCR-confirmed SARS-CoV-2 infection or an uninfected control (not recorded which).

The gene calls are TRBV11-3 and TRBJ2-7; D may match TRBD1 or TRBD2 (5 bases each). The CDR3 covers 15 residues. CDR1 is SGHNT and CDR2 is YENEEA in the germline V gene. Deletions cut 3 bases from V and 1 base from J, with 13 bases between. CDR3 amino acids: CASSFGDAFSYEQYF. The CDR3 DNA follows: TGTGCCAGCAGCTTCGGGGACGCATTTTCCTACGAGCAGTACTTC.

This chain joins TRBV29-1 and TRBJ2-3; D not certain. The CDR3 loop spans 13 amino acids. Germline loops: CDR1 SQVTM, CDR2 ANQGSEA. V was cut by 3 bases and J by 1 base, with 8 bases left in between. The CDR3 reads CSVDGQGTDTQYF. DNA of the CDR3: TGCAGCGTTGATGGGCAGGGCACAGATACGCAGTATTTT.

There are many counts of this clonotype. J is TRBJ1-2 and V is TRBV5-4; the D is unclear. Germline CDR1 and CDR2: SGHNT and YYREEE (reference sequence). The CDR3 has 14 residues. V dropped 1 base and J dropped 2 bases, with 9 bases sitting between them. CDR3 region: CASSLRGSNYGYTF. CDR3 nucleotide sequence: TGTGCCAGCAGCTTGCGGGGATCCAACTATGGCTACACCTTC.

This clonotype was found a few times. The CDR3 reads CASSFYRPDQDTQYF. CDR3 nucleotide sequence: TGTGCCAGCAGCTTCTACAGGCCCGACCAGGATACGCAGTATTTT. This chain links TRBV7-2 with TRBJ2-3; D is possibly TRBD1 (5 bases). Trimming took off 3 bases at V and 6 bases at J, with 16 bases between the two ends. Germline CDR1 and CDR2: SGHTA and FQGNSA. The length of the CDR3 is 15 residues. The variable domain in full, with the rest retrieved from reference TRBV7-2 and TRBJ2-3, is GAGVSQSPSNKVTEKGKDVELRCDPISGHTALYWYRQSLGQGLEFLIYFQGNSAPDKSGLPSDRFSAERTGGSVSTLTIQRTQQEDSAVYLCASSFYRPDQDTQYFGPGTRLTVL.

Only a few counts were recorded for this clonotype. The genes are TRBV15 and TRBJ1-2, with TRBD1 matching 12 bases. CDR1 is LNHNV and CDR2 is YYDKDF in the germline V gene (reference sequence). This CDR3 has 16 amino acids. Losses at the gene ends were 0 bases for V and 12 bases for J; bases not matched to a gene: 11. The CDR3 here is CATSRDYRDRGLANTF. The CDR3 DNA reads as TGTGCCACCAGCAGAGATTACCGGGACAGGGGGCTGGCAAACACCTTC.